This TCR beta chain came from a study of blood T cells in healthy people across ages. Germline CDR1 is MNHEY and CDR2 is SVGAGI. The CDR3 consists of 14 residues. The ends lost 6 bases at V and 2 bases at J; junction bases unmatched: 5. Using a J-beta primer mix together with a sample-barcoded 5' primer, a second PCR was run for about 6 to 11 cycles. TCRdb processed the 5' RACE reads anew with MiXCR; each CDR3 protein has one entry. The repertoire holds about 970,000 distinct CDR3 sequences, with roughly 51% as singletons. Findings of the study overall: Reliance upon unsorted PBMCs precluded definitive naive versus antigen-experienced comparison.

Individuals who donated were healthy Caucasians from Russia aged 6 to 90. Concerning this clonotype itself: Its target is not known.

The sequenced sample consisted of blood. This chain uses TRBV6-5 with TRBJ2-3; TRBD1 aligns across 7 bases. This TCR derives from a woman aged 60 to 75 in good health. CDR3 region: CASRAGTATDTQYF. The CDR3 DNA reads as TGTGCCAGCAGGGCCGGGACAGCCACAGATACGCAGTATTTT.